Sequencing of this T cell receptor (beta chain) was carried out in a study of cytomegalovirus exposure and HLA in healthy donors. Findings of the study overall: TCR beta V segments were, for the most part, productive about 87% or about 30% of the time in an earlier analysis. The study listed roughly 150 cytomegalovirus-associated TCR beta chains.

This CDR3 region has 13 residues. Per germline, CDR1 MGHDK and CDR2 SYGVNS. V was trimmed by 3 bases and J by 1 base, leaving 5 bases between them. The PCR was carried out with 60 Vbeta primers and 13 Jbeta primers. The repertoire was sequenced with immunoSEQ multiplex PCR; TCRdb's copy has only in-frame clones and lacks some. In the table there are around 99,000 clones, approximately 76% of which are singletons. Healthy bone marrow donors made up the donors. Nominal health characterized the donors when sampled, though unrecorded immune exposures were likely. On this clone itself: What it binds is unknown.

This TCR derives from a man between 18 and 35 years old in good health and CMV-seronegative. The sequenced sample was PBMCs. The chain couples TRBV25-1 to TRBJ2-3, with D maybe TRBD2 (5 bases). The CDR3 reads CASSDGGTDTQYF. The CDR3, as DNA: TGTGCCAGCAGTGACGGGGGCACAGATACGCAGTATTTT. Filled out from reference TRBV25-1 and TRBJ2-3, the complete variable domain reads EADIYQTPRYLVIGTGKKITLECSQTMGHDKMYWYQQDPGMELHLIHYSYGVNSTEKGDLSSESTVSRIRTEHFPLTLESARPSHTSQYLCASSDGGTDTQYFGPGTRLTVL.